The clone carrying this TCR beta chain appeared once. Its antigen is not identified. A 200 ng quantity of DNA, about 30,000 T cell genomes, went into the sorted-subset replicate PCRs. The table came from immunoSEQ multiplex PCR; TCRdb's copy has only in-frame clones and leaves some out. This table holds about 2.2 million clones, 90% to 95% found once. Positively selected for CCR7, the CD45RO-negative cells used as naive CD8 cells excluded terminally differentiated effector memory CD45RA+ cells. This sample stems from a study of shared clonotypes between healthy human individuals. Study results and limitations: With a handful of donors compared, approximately 5.5% of naive CD4 clonotypes were shared.

J was trimmed by 0 bases and V by 4 bases; bases with no gene match: 7. The CDR3 covers 19 residues. Germline V gene sequence: CDR1 MDHEN, CDR2 SYDVKM. The genes are TRBV28 and TRBJ2-3; 16 bases are shared with TRBD2. Material for sequencing was naive CD8+ T cells from PBMCs. The receptor was derived from a man aged 18 to 30 in good health. Some clones in this sample may be carry-over from other donors' samples. CDR3 protein: CASSSPGTSGRASTDTQYF. CDR3 bases: TGTGCCAGCAGTTCCCCCGGGACTAGCGGGAGGGCTAGCACAGATACGCAGTATTTT.